Listed below are T cell receptor beta chains from one sample, sequenced in a study of cytomegalovirus exposure and HLA in healthy donors. Assay: immunoSEQ multiplex PCR; the TCRdb copy retains only in-frame clones and omits some. The sample has about 160,000 clones; over 60% are singletons. Sequences were obtained from PBMCs. These receptors were taken from a young woman in good health and CMV-seronegative. CDR3s include the opening cysteine and the closing phenylalanine or tryptophan. A D gene is named only where the DNA matches it firmly. The listing skips clone size in some rows; elsewhere it reads once, few, many or a size class.

size	J	D	V	DNA	CDR3
.	TRBJ1-1	.	TRBV7-9	TGTGCCAGCAGCTTATCAGGGAACACTGAAGCTTTCTTT	CASSLSGNTEAFF
.	TRBJ2-3	.	TRBV7-3	TGTGCCAGCAGCCCGGGGAGTGCAACGCGAACGCAGTATTTT	CASSPGSATRTQYF
few	TRBJ2-1	TRBD2	TRBV28	TGTGCCAGCAGCCTCCGACTAGCGCGAACCAATGAGCAGTTCTTC	CASSLRLARTNEQFF
.	TRBJ2-3	TRBD2	TRBV5-1	TGCGCCAGCAGCCCCTCGGTGGGAGGGCCGTCAGATACGCAGTATTTT	CASSPSVGGPSDTQYF
.	TRBJ1-1	TRBD1	TRBV19	TGTGCCAGTTGGACAGGGAACACTGAAGCTTTCTTT	CASWTGNTEAFF
few	TRBJ2-1	.	TRBV9	TGTGCCAGCAGCGTAGGAGGGGGCTCCTACAATGAGCAGTTCTTC	CASSVGGGSYNEQFF
.	TRBJ2-7	.	TRBV28	TGTGCCAGCAGTTTTGGAACAGGCTCCTACGAGCAGTACTTC	CASSFGTGSYEQYF
.	TRBJ1-4	.	TRBV28	TGTGCCAGCAAACTCCTGGGACAAGATGCTAAACTGTTTTTT	CASKLLGQDAKLFF
once	TRBJ2-7	.	TRBV6-5	TGTGCCAGCAGGTGGGGGGACGGGGAGCAGTACTTC	CASRWGDGEQYF
.	TRBJ2-1	TRBD2	TRBV9	TGTGCCAGCAGCGACGGGACTAGGGGCTCAAATGAGCAGTTCTTC	CASSDGTRGSNEQFF
.	TRBJ2-1	TRBD2	TRBV19	TGTGCCAGTAGTATAGAGGGGAGGGGCAATGAGCAGTTCTTC	CASSIEGRGNEQFF
.	TRBJ1-2	.	TRBV2	TGTGCCAGCACGGCACAGGCCGACAGCTATGGCTACACCTTC	CASTAQADSYGYTF
.	TRBJ1-1	TRBD1	TRBV5-1	TGCGCCAGCAGTACTATCGGGACAGTGAACACTGAAGCTTTCTTT	CASSTIGTVNTEAFF
.	TRBJ2-7	TRBD1	TRBV9	TGTGCCAGCAGCGTAGCTGGACAGGAATCCTACGAGCAGTACTTC	CASSVAGQESYEQYF
.	TRBJ1-6	TRBD1	TRBV6-5	TGTGCCAGCAGTCCCGGGACAGAGGCATCACCCCTCCACTTT	CASSPGTEASPLHF
few	TRBJ1-5	.	TRBV19	TGTGCCAGTAGATCGGGATGGCAGCCCCAGCATTTT	CASRSGWQPQHF
.	TRBJ2-2	.	TRBV19	TGTGCCAGTAGCATCACCACGGGACTCAACACCGGGGAGCTGTTTTTT	CASSITTGLNTGELFF
.	TRBJ1-5	.	TRBV19	TGTGCCAGCAAGAGACAGGCCCAGGATCAGCCCCAGCATTTT	CASKRQAQDQPQHF
few	TRBJ2-1	TRBD2	TRBV7-6	TGTGCCAGCAGCATGTATAATGGACTAGCGTACAATGAGCAGTTCTTC	CASSMYNGLAYNEQFF
.	TRBJ1-2	TRBD1	TRBV7-3	TGTGCCAGCAGCAAAGGACAGGGAGGTGGCTACACCTTC	CASSKGQGGGYTF
.	TRBJ2-5	TRBD1	TRBV15	TGTGCCACCAGCAGTTGGGACAGTTGGGGGGAGACCCAGTACTTC	CATSSWDSWGETQYF
.	TRBJ1-6	.	TRBV28	TGTGCCAGCAGGGACAGCTCCTATAATTCACCCCTCCACTTT	CASRDSSYNSPLHF
.	TRBJ1-2	.	TRBV28	TGTGCCAGCAGTTTGTCGCAGGGCAACTATGGCTACACCTTC	CASSLSQGNYGYTF
.	TRBJ2-3	TRBD1	TRBV28	TGTGCCAGCAGCCGTCCGGGACAGGGGGCAGTAGCGGGAGGCCCCGTAACGCAGTATTTT	CASSRPGQGAVAGGPVTQYF
.	TRBJ1-5	.	TRBV30	TGTGCCTGGAGTACTTATAGCAATCAGCCCCAGCATTTT	CAWSTYSNQPQHF
few	TRBJ1-3	.	TRBV30	TGTGCCTGGAAGCGTTCTGGAAACACCATATATTTT	CAWKRSGNTIYF
.	TRBJ2-7	.	TRBV27	TGTGCCAGCAGTTTAAGCGGAAGGGCCGGCTACGAGCAGTACTTC	CASSLSGRAGYEQYF
.	TRBJ1-3	.	TRBV7-9	TGTGCCAGCAGCTCCCAGGGATCTGGAAACACCATATATTTT	CASSSQGSGNTIYF
.	TRBJ2-4	.	TRBV30	TGTGCCTGGAGTGTTGGGGAGTGGAACATTCAGTACTTC	CAWSVGEWNIQYF
.	TRBJ2-5	TRBD2	TRBV7-9	TGTTCCAGCAGCTTAGTGGGGTCGCTAGCGGGAGTAGAGACCCAGTACTTC	CSSSLVGSLAGVETQYF
few	TRBJ2-7	.	TRBV6-5	TGTGCCAGCAGTTACTCGGGTAGCGGCAACTACGAGCAGTACTTC	CASSYSGSGNYEQYF
.	TRBJ1-2	.	TRBV5-4	TGTGCCAGCAGCATGATCGGGGCAGGGAGGACCTATGGCTACACCTTC	CASSMIGAGRTYGYTF
.	TRBJ2-7	.	TRBV28	TGTGCCAGCAGCACCCCTTCCGGACAAATACCCCCCTACGAGCAGTACTTC	CASSTPSGQIPPYEQYF
.	TRBJ1-3	.	TRBV29-1	TGCAGCGGGCGGAACTCTGGAAACACCATATATTTT	CSGRNSGNTIYF
.	TRBJ2-7	.	TRBV7-9	TGTGCCAGCAGCCGAGGGTCTTGGGGGCTCAACGAGCAGTACTTC	CASSRGSWGLNEQYF
.	TRBJ1-1	TRBD1	TRBV4-1	TGCGCCAGCAGCCAAGTTGACAGGGGTGATGAAGCTTTCTTT	CASSQVDRGDEAFF
.	TRBJ2-1	TRBD2	TRBV19	TGTGCCAGTAGTATCGCACCCCCGGCTAGCGGGTACTACAATGAGCAGTTCTTC	CASSIAPPASGYYNEQFF
.	TRBJ2-2	.	TRBV10-3	TGTGCCATCAGCTTTAGCATTCCCGGGGAGCTGTTTTTT	CAISFSIPGELFF
.	TRBJ2-2	TRBD1	TRBV7-3	TGTGCCAGCAGCCGGGGACAGACCAACACCGGGGAGCTGTTTTTT	CASSRGQTNTGELFF
.	TRBJ2-1	TRBD1	TRBV29-1	TGCAGCGGGGACAGGGGCGATGAGCAGTTCTTC	CSGDRGDEQFF
.	TRBJ1-4	TRBD1	TRBV19	TGTGCCAGTAGTATCTGGACAGGTCCAGAAAAACTGTTTTTT	CASSIWTGPEKLFF
.	TRBJ1-1	.	TRBV4-3	TGCGCCAGCAGTTCTAGGACATCGAACACTGAAGCTTTCTTT	CASSSRTSNTEAFF
.	TRBJ2-3	TRBD2	TRBV11-2	TGTGCCAGCAGCTTAGAGCGGGGGGTAGGGGATACGCAGTATTTT	CASSLERGVGDTQYF
few	TRBJ2-7	.	TRBV5-4	TGTGCCAGCAGTAAGGACAGCTCCTCCTACGAGCAGTACTTC	CASSKDSSSYEQYF
.	TRBJ1-5	TRBD1	TRBV12-5	TGTGCTAGTGGGCGGGGACAGTTCAATCAGCCCCAGCATTTT	CASGRGQFNQPQHF
.	TRBJ1-4	TRBD1	TRBV4-3	TGCGCCAGCAGCCAGCCGTGGGACAGGGGAGGCGCGATTAATGAGAAACTGTTTTTT	CASSQPWDRGGAINEKLFF
.	TRBJ1-3	TRBD1	TRBV10-3	TGTGCCATCTCCAGCGGCCCTGACAGGGTGTATTTT	CAISSGPDRVYF
.	TRBJ2-5	.	TRBV2	TGTGCCAGCAGTGTAGAGCAGGGATGGGGAGAGACCCAGTACTTC	CASSVEQGWGETQYF
.	TRBJ2-1	.	TRBV7-8	TGTGCCAGCAGCTTAGGGAGGAGCGTTTCTTATTACAATGAGCAGTTCTTC	CASSLGRSVSYYNEQFF
.	TRBJ1-4	.	TRBV27	TGTGCCAGCAGTTTGAAGGGAATCGGGGATGAAAAACTGTTTTTT	CASSLKGIGDEKLFF
.	TRBJ2-7	TRBD1	TRBV5-1	TGCGCCAGCAGCGGGGACAGTCTTTCCTACGAGCAGTACTTC	CASSGDSLSYEQYF
.	TRBJ1-2	TRBD1	TRBV6-5	TGTGCCAGCAGTTCTGGACAGGGGGCTCGCTATGGCTACACCTTC	CASSSGQGARYGYTF
.	TRBJ2-5	TRBD1	TRBV6-1	TGTGCCAGCATGGGACAGTTGCAAGAGACCCAGTACTTC	CASMGQLQETQYF
.	TRBJ2-1	TRBD1	TRBV9	TGTGCCAGCAGCGTAGGGGACAGGGGGTGGGGGGATGAGCAGTTCTTC	CASSVGDRGWGDEQFF
.	TRBJ2-7	.	TRBV6-1	TGTGCCAGCAGAGGGGTACGGATTTTGTACGAGCAGTACTTC	CASRGVRILYEQYF
.	TRBJ1-6	.	TRBV7-9	TGTGCCAGCAGCTTAGGGCAGGGGAATAATTCACCCCTCCACTTT	CASSLGQGNNSPLHF
.	TRBJ2-7	TRBD1	TRBV9	TGTGCCAGCAGCGTGAACGCCGGGACAGACTCCTACGAGCAGTACTTC	CASSVNAGTDSYEQYF
.	TRBJ2-1	TRBD1	TRBV11-2	TGTGCCAGCAGCTCCCTTATGATTGGGACAGGGGATTGGAATGAGCAGTTCTTC	CASSSLMIGTGDWNEQFF